This TCR beta chain was documented in a study of lymphopenia after photon versus proton radiotherapy. As regards this clone: At the DNA level, this CDR3 is encoded by other sequences in the same sample as well.

Germline CDR1 reads SGDLS; CDR2 reads YYNGEE. The CDR3 has 15 amino acids. Between the trimmed V and J ends, which lost 0 bases and 6 bases, there was a span of 16 bases. The method was immunoSEQ multiplex PCR; TCRdb's version includes in-frame clones alone and lacks a portion of them. The repertoire has tens of thousands of clones, 80% to 90% of them found once; the top ten carry 10% to 12%. The sequences come from peripheral blood, collected from a patient treated with proton-based radiotherapy. The TCR was taken from an elderly man with esophageal cancer. The rearrangement links TRBV9 to TRBJ2-7, with D possibly TRBD1 on 6 matching bases. CDR3 region: CASSVGVGGRGEQYF. In nucleotides, the CDR3 is TGTGCCAGCAGCGTAGGGGTTGGGGGCCGCGGCGAGCAGTACTTC.